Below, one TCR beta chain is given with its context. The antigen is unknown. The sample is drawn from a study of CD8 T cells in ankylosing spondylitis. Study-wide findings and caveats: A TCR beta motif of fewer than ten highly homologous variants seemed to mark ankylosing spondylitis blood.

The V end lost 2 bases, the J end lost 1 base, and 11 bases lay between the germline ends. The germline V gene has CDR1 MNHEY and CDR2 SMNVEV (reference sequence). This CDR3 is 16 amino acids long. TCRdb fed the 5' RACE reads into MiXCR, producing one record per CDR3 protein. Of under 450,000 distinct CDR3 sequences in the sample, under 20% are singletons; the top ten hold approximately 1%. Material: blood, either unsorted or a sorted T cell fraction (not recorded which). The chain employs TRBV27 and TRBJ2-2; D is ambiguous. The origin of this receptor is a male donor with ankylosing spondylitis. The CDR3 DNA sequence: TGTGCCAGCAGTTTAGGTGGCGGAAAGAACACCGGGGAGCTGTTTTTT. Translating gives CASSLGGGKNTGELFF.